One and the same sample provided the 15 T cell receptor beta chains below, sequenced in a study of blood T cell repertoires in COVID-19. Only in-frame clones appear in the TCRdb table, and some are missing; sequencing was by immunoSEQ multiplex PCR. This sample yields 86,000 or so clones, of which more than 60% are seen a single time; 11% belongs to the top ten. Sequenced input: peripheral blood. These receptor sequences come from an older man with acute or convalescent COVID-19.

The V and J genes are TRBV29-1 and TRBJ1-2, with unresolved D. Trimming cost V 2 bases and J 4 bases, with 11 bases left between them. The length of the CDR3 is 13 residues. The germline V gene has CDR1 SQVTM and CDR2 ANQGSEA. This CDR3 is CSVERRQFYGYTF. The CDR3 DNA is TGCAGCGTTGAACGTCGCCAGTTCTATGGCTACACCTTC.

The chain uses TRBV24-1 and TRBJ1-2; no clear D. This CDR3 is 12 amino acids long. The V gene's germline CDR1 is KGHDR and CDR2 SFDVKD. V shed 0 bases and J shed 5 bases, with 3 bases lying between them. DNA for the CDR3: TGTGCCACCAGTGATTTGGCGTATGGCTACACCTTC. Translated, it gives CATSDLAYGYTF.

This sequence joins TRBV3-1 (or the pseudogene TRBV3-2) and TRBJ1-1; tentative D call: TRBD1 (6 bases). The ends were cut back, 4 bases at V and 5 bases at J, with 14 bases in the middle. CDR1 and CDR2 (germline): LGHDT, YNNKEL (reference sequence). The CDR3 is 14 residues long. The CDR3 reads CASSPGQRGTEAFF. In nucleotides, the CDR3 is TGTGCCAGCAGCCCCGGACAGAGGGGAACTGAAGCTTTCTTT.

The table lists this clone with a few counts. The genes are TRBV12-5 and TRBJ2-3; unclear D gene. The CDR3 contains 12 residues. V lost 10 bases to trimming and J lost 6 bases, with 14 bases between them. Germline V CDR1 and CDR2: LGHNT, FRNRAP. The CDR3 bases are TGTGCTACCCCACGGGTCGGGGATACGCAGTATTTT. This encodes CATPRVGDTQYF.

The gene calls are TRBV5-1 and TRBJ2-7; D is unclear. CDR1 and CDR2 (germline): SGHRS, YFSETQ. The CDR3 is made up of 14 amino acids. V dropped 7 bases and J dropped 0 bases, with 14 bases sitting between them. The CDR3 region has the DNA TGCGCCAGCTACCTCGCGCCGAGCTCCTACGAGCAGTACTTC. It specifies CASYLAPSSYEQYF.

The V call is TRBV5-1, the J call TRBJ2-5; TRBD1 aligns across 7 bases. The CDR3 loop spans 15 amino acids. Germline V gene sequence: CDR1 SGHRS, CDR2 YFSETQ. J lost 4 bases, V lost 4 bases, and 10 bases had no gene match. The CDR3 protein is CASSPGTVIGETQYF. The CDR3 coding sequence is TGCGCCAGCAGCCCCGGGACAGTAATCGGAGAGACCCAGTACTTC. Full variable domain (missing parts from reference TRBV5-1 and TRBJ2-5): KAGVTQTPRYLIKTRGQQVTLSCSPISGHRSVSWYQQTPGQGLQFLFEYFSETQRNKGNFPGRFSGRQFSNSRSEMNVSTLELGDSALYLCASSPGTVIGETQYFGPGTRLLVL.

This rearrangement joins TRBV5-1 to TRBJ1-1; maybe TRBD1 (6 bases). Germline V lookup: CDR1 SGHRS, CDR2 YFSETQ. This CDR3 is built from 14 residues. V was pared by 3 bases and J by 1 base, with 10 bases between. The CDR3 DNA reads as TGCGCCAGCAGCTCGGGACAAACGAACACTGAAGCTTTCTTT. Translated: CASSSGQTNTEAFF.

The chain combines TRBV10-3 with TRBJ2-1, with 9 bases that match TRBD1. This CDR3 region has 13 residues. CDR1 ENHRY and CDR2 SYGVKD come from the germline V gene. The junction had 4 bases not matched to a gene; V was cut back by 6 bases and J by 7 bases. The CDR3 region is CAISDGTGNEQFF. The DNA of the CDR3 is TGTGCCATCAGCGACGGGACAGGGAATGAGCAGTTCTTC.

Of note for this clone: Within the sample, other DNA sequences also encode this same CDR3. The chain uses TRBV11-2 and TRBJ2-3; TRBD1 agrees at 10 bases. V was clipped by 4 bases and J by 1 base; unmatched bases: 2. The CDR3 consists of 15 residues. Germline V lookup: CDR1 SGHAT, CDR2 FQNNGV. DNA of the CDR3: TGTGCCAGCAGCTCAGGGACAGGGGGCACAGATACGCAGTATTTT. Translated, it gives CASSSGTGGTDTQYF.

This clone is a singleton in its sample. The rearrangement uses TRBV2 and TRBJ2-5, with D uncertain. Trimming removed 7 bases from V and 2 bases from J, with 5 bases in between. CDR3 length: 11 amino acids. Germline loops: CDR1 SNHLY, CDR2 FYNNEI. CDR3 in amino acids: CASKLQETQYF. The DNA for the CDR3 is TGTGCCAGCAAATTACAAGAGACCCAGTACTTC. Supplemented by reference TRBV2 and TRBJ2-5, the full variable domain reads EPEVTQTPSHQVTQMGQEVILRCVPISNHLYFYWYRQILGQKVEFLVSFYNNEISEKSEIFDDQFSVERPDGSNFTLKIRSTKLEDSAMYFCASKLQETQYFGPGTRLLVL.

The chain has TRBV9 and TRBJ2-3, with TRBD2 identical over 8 bases. The V gene's germline CDR1 is SGDLS and CDR2 YYNGEE. The CDR3 consists of 16 residues. Trimming at V came to 2 bases and at J to 2 bases, leaving 7 bases not matched to a gene. In DNA form, the CDR3 reads TGTGCCAGCAGCGTTGTAGCGGGGAACCCCACAGATACGCAGTATTTT. Protein: CASSVVAGNPTDTQYF.

The rearrangement uses TRBV10-3 and TRBJ1-5; D gene unclear. The ends were cut back, 6 bases at V and 5 bases at J, with 14 bases in the middle. Germline lookup yields CDR1 ENHRY and CDR2 SYGVKD. The CDR3 is 14 amino acids. The CDR3 protein is CAISPGADYQPQHF. In DNA form, the CDR3 reads TGTGCCATCAGCCCCGGTGCGGACTATCAGCCCCAGCATTTT.

This clone has just one count. The rearrangement links TRBV28 to TRBJ2-7, with a weak D call TRBD2 (6 bases). V gave up 5 bases and J gave up 2 bases, with 13 bases separating them. The CDR3 runs 14 residues. Germline loops: CDR1 MDHEN, CDR2 SYDVKM. CDR3 protein: CASSRQGGTYEQYF. As DNA, the CDR3 is TGTGCCAGCAGTCGACAAGGAGGGACCTACGAGCAGTACTTC. Using reference TRBV28 and TRBJ2-7 for the parts outside the CDR3, the full variable domain is DVKVTQSSRYLVKRTGEKVFLECVQDMDHENMFWYRQDPGLGLRLIYFSYDVKMKEKGDIPEGYSVSREKKERFSLILESASTNQTSMYLCASSRQGGTYEQYFGPGTRLTVT.

The V and J genes are TRBV7-8 and TRBJ2-7; TRBD2 matches 9 bases. Per the germline V gene, CDR1 is SGHVS and CDR2 is FQNEAQ. V was clipped by 5 bases and J by 0 bases; unmatched bases: 8. This CDR3 has 16 residues. The CDR3 region has the DNA TGTGCCAGCAGCCCCGGGGCGGGGGGGAGCTCCTACGAGCAGTACGTC. It encodes CASSPGAGGSSYEQYV.

This sequence joins TRBV6-5 and TRBJ1-1; TRBD1 might be the D (6 bases). CDR1 and CDR2 from the germline V gene are MNHEY and SVGAGI. The CDR3 sequence is 12 residues long. Trimming stripped 8 bases from V and 5 bases from J, with 12 bases between. This chain's CDR3 is CASLRGWTEAFF. DNA for the CDR3: TGTGCCAGCCTCAGGGGATGGACTGAAGCTTTCTTT.